This T cell receptor (beta chain) was profiled in a study of shared clonotypes between healthy human individuals. Study-wide points: Sorted-subset sequencing was shown by rarefaction to be incomplete despite large depth.

Trimming took 2 bases from V and 4 from J, leaving 18 bases between them. This CDR3 is 16 amino acids long. Germline loops: CDR1 SGHTS, CDR2 YDEGEE. Produced via immunoSEQ multiplex PCR; TCRdb's table is partial and in-frame only. The sample records millions of clones, just over 90% being singletons. Naivety among CD8 cells was defined by CD45RO negativity and positive CCR7 selection, thereby excluding terminally differentiated effector memory CD45RA+ cells. With respect to this clone: Its antigen is currently unknown.

This clonotype originated in a man aged 18 to 29 in good health. Some clones in this sample may be carry-over from other donors' samples. This sequence joins TRBV5-8 and TRBJ1-2; tentatively, D is TRBD1 (6 bases). Material: naive CD8+ T cells from PBMCs. CDR3 region: CASSFGGGQIPYGYTF. The CDR3 coding sequence is TGTGCCAGCAGCTTCGGGGGCGGACAGATTCCCTATGGCTACACCTTC.